Detailed here is one T cell receptor beta chain. The antigen it binds to is not known. No quality values exist for individual bases; no much larger clone is one base distant. The CDR3 spans 16 residues, from the cysteine through the phenylalanine. Only the CDR3 DNA stays, 48 bases, in frame from base 1. CDR1 LNHDA and CDR2 SQIVND are derived from the germline V gene (reference sequence). V is cut by 5 bases and J by 2 bases, and the space between the germline ends is 17 bases. This sample is drawn from a study of T cell responses to AZD1222 COVID-19 vaccine (dated by TCRdb to the early 2020s). Study-level background: AZD1222 recipients given second doses at about 4 weeks or at about 12 weeks were pooled, since spike-specific TCR depth and breadth were not found to differ between the two schedules. TCR sequencing covered roughly 230 trial participants: 200 to 220 given two doses of AZD1222 and 26 given two doses of MenACWY control vaccine. Trial participants were enrolled by age into 18-55, 56-69 and 70-plus year subgroups, with around 150, 28 and 57 TCR-sequenced participants respectively.

The CDR3 regions of human TCRbeta chains were analyzed by immunosequencing. Processing in the source paper ran as follows. Repertoire TCRs were matched against a reference library of SARS-CoV-2-specific TCRs generated with the MIRA antigen-specificity platform. Breadth meant the fraction of unique TCRs that were SARS-CoV-2-associated, whereas depth meant the fraction of total T cells that were SARS-CoV-2-associated. Using the MIRA data, each spike-specific TCR was assigned both to the spike region to which the TCR was reactive and to a CD4 or CD8 class. Log10-transformed breadth and depth values were compared by one-way ANOVA with Sidak's multiple comparisons tests. As stored in TCRdb, this immuneACCESS dataset retains in-frame rearrangements with V and J assigned. A fraction of the clones does not appear; measured against another copy, unresolved V genes explain less than half of the discrepancy, and the remainder lacks a known reason. That table is the source of V, J and clone size, and D and trimming were worked out from the DNA. This sample gives approximately 150,000 clones in total; roughly nine tenths of them show up just once. Over 1.1% of the sample lies in the top ten.

Overall results and qualifications from the work: In the small 56-69-year group, the increase in depth fell short of significance, most likely because of low power. A significant rise in spike-specific TCR breadth and depth was observed after two AZD1222 doses relative to day 0 and relative to MenACWY recipients. Participants were mostly white British and included more females than males, and it was suggested by the authors that clonal diversity may have been underestimated. Nearly half of unique spike-specific TCRs reportedly recognized epitopes outside regions mutated in the B.1.351 and B.1.1.7 variants. Only six AZD1222 recipients were SARS-CoV-2 seropositive at baseline, limiting conclusions about previously exposed vaccinees. CD4 TCRs associated with the vaccine covered the entire spike protein, and the dominant responses were in regions 160-218 and 743-854. Because no samples from the day 14 peak response were available, repertoires could be characterized only after the peak T cell response.

In the paper's terms, the time point label means: baseline before first vaccination. Vaccinee samples came from UK trials COV001 and COV002, including a single-blind randomized controlled phase 2/3 trial of AZD1222 (ChAdOx1 nCoV-19) in healthy adults. For TCRbeta chain sequencing, PBMC samples were collected from trial participants at day 0 and at day 28 after the second dose. The V and J segments used are TRBV19 and TRBJ2-3; perhaps TRBD1 is the D gene, with 6 bases matching. The clonotype was recovered from an adult in good health. The sample here was peripheral blood, taken on day 0 of AZD1222 vaccination. This receptor carries the CDR3 CASSLRWTDYTDTQYF. The base sequence is TGTGCCAGTAGTCTCCGGTGGACAGACTACACAGATACGCAGTATTTT.